This T cell receptor beta chain was sequenced during a study of Graves' ophthalmopathy and Graves' hyperthyroidism. Study-wide results and limits: In blood, most expanded thyroid clonotypes above 0.001 frequency were also detected.

This clonotype was counted many times. Its matching antigen is unknown. V was pared by 5 bases and J by 1 base, with 2 bases of the junction left unmatched. The CDR3 sequence is 15 residues long. The authors amplified TCR beta CDR3 regions from RNA transcripts. RT-PCR was first run with HTBI primers, then multiplex PCR in a second round. TCRdb ran MiXCR on the multiplex PCR reads and lists one entry per CDR3 protein. This table holds more than 550,000 distinct CDR3 sequences, 35% to 45% found once. The chain is built from TRBV12-3 or TRBV12-4 and TRBJ1-4; 9 bases match TRBD1. The clonotype was recovered from an adult man with Graves' ophthalmopathy. Sequenced input: peripheral blood. The CDR3 region is CASSKDRGTNEKLFF. CDR3 DNA sequence: TGTGCCAGCAGTAAGGACAGGGGAACTAATGAAAAACTGTTTTTT.